This TCR beta chain is from a study of CD8 T cells in ankylosing spondylitis. The germline V gene has CDR1 SGHVS and CDR2 FNYEAQ. The CDR3 has 12 residues. Trimming took off 4 bases at V and 6 bases at J, with 10 bases between the two ends. General study results and limits: About 8 highly homologous variants made up a TCR beta motif, and this motif appeared characteristic of ankylosing spondylitis blood. With a CD8+ phenotype, disease-linked clones were relatively rare in peripheral blood. The clones that were linked to disease were reported to be significantly enriched in matched synovial fluid samples from ankylosing spondylitis patients. Certain motif variants had earlier appeared in reactive arthritis synovial fluid and blood.

5'-RACE, quantitative and with molecular barcodes, yielded the TCR beta libraries. TCRdb re-derived calls from the 5' RACE reads in MiXCR, one entry per CDR3 protein. The data show 200,000 to 250,000 distinct CDR3 sequences, approximately 7.3% seen once. This clonotype appeared many times. Antigen: not known. Source material: blood, either unsorted or a sorted T cell fraction (not recorded which). The genes are TRBV7-6 and TRBJ2-7, with D perhaps being TRBD1 or TRBD2 (5 bases each). The sequence came from a male donor with ankylosing spondylitis. CDR3: CASSSGAFEQYF. The CDR3, as DNA: TGTGCCAGCAGCTCCGGGGCCTTCGAGCAGTACTTC.